These 3 T cell receptor beta chains were all obtained from the same sample, sequenced in a study of identical twins. MiXCR, run by TCRdb on the 5' RACE reads, gives a single entry per CDR3 protein. This table holds over 250,000 distinct CDR3 sequences, nearly 9.5% found once. The same sample was also studied in work on yellow fever vaccine responses in identical twins.

The sample was CD8+ T cells sorted from blood. Every receptor here comes from a woman between 18 and 30 years old in good health.

With regard to this clonotype: The junction does not match germline at one end; this may be a read error. CDR3 region: CASSIRDGTTYEQYF. The CDR3 coding sequence is TGTGCTAGCAGCATCCGGGACGGGACAACCTACGAGCAGTACTTC. V is TRBV7-7 and J is TRBJ2-7; D possibly corresponds to TRBD1 (6 bases). The germline V gene has CDR1 SSHAT and CDR2 FNYEAQ (reference sequence). The CDR3 is made up of 15 amino acids. The full variable domain, with the rest looked up from reference TRBV7-7 and TRBJ2-7, is GAGVSQSPRYKVTKRGQDVTLRCDPISSHATLYWYQQALGQGPEFLTYFNYEAQPDKSGLPSDRFSAERPEGSISTLTIQRTEQRDSAMYRCASSIRDGTTYEQYFGPGTRLTVT.

This clonotype was detected a few times. J is TRBJ2-1 and V is TRBV29-1; D remains ambiguous. Germline assignment: CDR1 SQVTM and CDR2 ANQGSEA. CDR3 size: 10 residues. V shed 6 bases and J shed 8 bases, with 8 bases lying between them. The CDR3 DNA is TGCAGCGTAAGATTGGATGAGCAGTTCTTC. Translated, it gives CSVRLDEQFF.

This clonotype was detected a few times. This chain links TRBV27 with TRBJ2-7; D uncertain. Germline V gives CDR1 MNHEY, CDR2 SMNVEV (reference sequence). This CDR3 is built from 13 residues. The ends were cut back, 0 bases at V and 4 bases at J, with 7 bases in the middle. The CDR3 DNA follows: TGTGCCAGCAGTTTATCCGGCCGGTACGAGCAGTACTTC. Translation: CASSLSGRYEQYF.